This T cell receptor (beta chain) is drawn from a study of blood T cell repertoires in COVID-19. About the research overall: Acute and convalescent COVID-19 specimens originated in the United States, Italy and Spain. PBMCs, B-cell-depleted T cells, or T cells were the source of the cDNA or gDNA that made up the material.

Per the authors' pipeline: Reference gene primer amplification gave nucleated cell count estimates. TCRdb's copy holds only in-frame clones and misses some; the assay was immunoSEQ multiplex PCR. V, J and clone size are those of that table, while D and trimming were read from the DNA. This sample has more than 200,000 clones, with around four fifths found just once. Germline V gives CDR1 KGHSH, CDR2 LQKENI. With 3 bases clipped from V and 5 bases from J, the junction kept 4 bases outside the gene matches. The CDR3 sequence is 14 residues long. It was during active infection that Seattle patients were enrolled and then longitudinally followed.

The source is a woman aged 80 or over with COVID-19, enrolled during active disease. The chain has TRBV18 and TRBJ1-5, with 7 positions matching TRBD1. The sample consisted of peripheral blood. The CDR3 loop is CASSPDRTDQPQHF. The DNA of the CDR3 is TGTGCCAGCTCACCGGACAGGACGGATCAGCCCCAGCATTTT.